These 4 T cell receptor beta chains came from one sample sequenced in a study of blood T cell repertoires in COVID-19. Using immunoSEQ multiplex PCR, the repertoire was profiled, and TCRdb retains in-frame clones only, with some absent. The table includes roughly 64,000 clones, around 84% detected once. The material sequenced was peripheral blood. These receptors were collected from a man aged 45-60 years with active COVID-19.

The chain links TRBV29-1 to TRBJ2-2, with 7 bases lining up with TRBD1. Germline V lookup: CDR1 SQVTM, CDR2 ANQGSEA. V lost 3 bases to trimming and J lost 4 bases; unmatched junction nucleotides: 8. The CDR3 sequence is 15 residues long. The CDR3 loop is CSVEMGDRGTGELFF. The DNA for the CDR3 is TGCAGCGTTGAGATGGGGGACAGAGGCACCGGGGAGCTGTTTTTT.

This rearrangement joins TRBV11-3 to TRBJ1-3; D not resolved. Germline assignment: CDR1 SGHNT and CDR2 YENEEA. The CDR3 is 17 amino acids. V was shortened by 0 bases and J by 2 bases, with 14 bases between the two germline ends. The CDR3 spells CASSLDWRESPGNTIYF. Here the CDR3 DNA reads TGTGCCAGCAGCTTAGATTGGCGGGAGTCGCCTGGAAACACCATATATTTT.

This clone was recorded once. This sequence joins TRBV29-1 and TRBJ2-1; 11 bases fit TRBD1. V was pared by 2 bases and J by 9 bases, with 6 bases of the junction left unmatched. CDR1 is SQVTM and CDR2 is ANQGSEA in the germline V gene. This CDR3 spans 14 amino acids. The CDR3 sequence is CSVEKGQGVGEQFF. The CDR3 DNA reads TGCAGCGTTGAAAAGGGACAGGGGGTCGGTGAGCAGTTCTTC.

The rearrangement joins TRBV2 to TRBJ1-2; D gene ambiguous. The CDR3 sequence is 14 residues long. The germline CDR1 and CDR2 sequences are SNHLY and FYNNEI. Trimming pared 4 bases from V and 4 bases from J, leaving 13 bases between. The CDR3 DNA reads TGTGCCAGCAGTGGAGTGGAGGATGGCTATGGCTACACCTTC. Translation gives CASSGVEDGYGYTF. The whole variable domain, filled in from reference TRBV2 and TRBJ1-2, reads EPEVTQTPSHQVTQMGQEVILRCVPISNHLYFYWYRQILGQKVEFLVSFYNNEISEKSEIFDDQFSVERPDGSNFTLKIRSTKLEDSAMYFCASSGVEDGYGYTFGSGTRLTVV.